This is a list of T cell receptor beta chains from one sample in a study of technical replicates of blood from a few donors. The data were produced by immunoSEQ multiplex PCR, yet TCRdb's version contains in-frame clones alone and is incomplete. The sample lists some 70,000 clones; 85% to 95% were seen once. Input material: T cells isolated from PBMCs. Receptors originate from a human donor in good health. The CDR3 runs from the conserved cysteine through the conserved F or W. The D gene is left open where the match is weak. The size field is filled for only some rows; it gives once, few, many or a size class.

V gene	J gene	D gene	clone size	CDR3 DNA	CDR3 protein
TRBV19	TRBJ1-5	-	-	TGTGCCAGTAGTATATTGCTGAGTGGCAATCAGCCCCAGCATTTT	CASSILLSGNQPQHF
TRBV10-3	TRBJ1-2	-	-	TGTGCCATCAGTCCGGGACTGTTGGAGGGCTACACCTTC	CAISPGLLEGYTF
TRBV6-1	TRBJ1-3	-	-	TGTGCCAGCAGCTTGCAGACTCACGGAAACACCATATATTTT	CASSLQTHGNTIYF
TRBV19	TRBJ2-7	-	-	TGTGCCAGTAGTTGGGACATTTTCTACGAGCAGTACTTC	CASSWDIFYEQYF
TRBV6-1	TRBJ1-1	-	-	TGTGCCAGCAGCGATAGAGGCGGGTACCCTGAAGCTTTCTTT	CASSDRGGYPEAFF
TRBV29-1	TRBJ1-1	-	-	TGCAGCGTTGCCGAGGGCTACACTGAAGCTTTCTTT	CSVAEGYTEAFF
TRBV7-2	TRBJ2-7	TRBD1	-	TGTGCCAGCAGCAAACCCGGGACAGGGTACTACGAGCAGTACTTC	CASSKPGTGYYEQYF
TRBV21-1	TRBJ2-2	-	-	TGTGCCAGCAGCAAAGCGCGGGACTTCTCCGCCGGGGAGCTGTTTTTT	CASSKARDFSAGELFF
TRBV2	TRBJ2-3	-	-	TGTGCCAGCGCTCAGACAGATACGCAGTATTTT	CASAQTDTQYF
TRBV2	TRBJ2-7	-	-	TGTGCCAGCAAAATAGGAGAATACGAGCAGTACTTC	CASKIGEYEQYF
TRBV6-5	TRBJ1-2	-	-	TGTGCCAGCAGCCCTGCGGGAAGGACAAGCTATGGCTACACCTTC	CASSPAGRTSYGYTF
TRBV5-4	TRBJ1-1	-	-	TGTGCCAGCAGCCCCGAACAGGGAATTCAAGAAGCTTTCTTT	CASSPEQGIQEAFF
TRBV5-4	TRBJ2-7	-	-	TGTGCCAGCAGCTTAAGGGGAATCTCCGAGCAGTACTTC	CASSLRGISEQYF
TRBV18	TRBJ2-3	-	-	TGTGCCAGCTCACCACTTGAGGGTATCGGTACGCAGTATTTT	CASSPLEGIGTQYF
TRBV6-6	TRBJ2-7	-	few	TGTGCCAGCAGGAGGAGGGACGAGCAGTACTTC	CASRRRDEQYF
TRBV7-9	TRBJ2-7	TRBD2	-	TGTGCCAGCAGCTCGACTAGCGGGAGTTACGACGAGCAGTACTTC	CASSSTSGSYDEQYF
TRBV4-1	TRBJ2-1	TRBD1	-	TGCGCCAGCAGCCAAGATCAGGGGGCTTACAATGAGCAGTTCTTC	CASSQDQGAYNEQFF
TRBV4-2	TRBJ2-7	TRBD2	-	TGTGCCAGCAGCCAAGATGGGACTAGCGGGTCCTACGAGCAGTACTTC	CASSQDGTSGSYEQYF
TRBV10-1	TRBJ2-2	-	-	TGCGCCAGCAGTGTTTATCTCACCGGGGAGCTGTTTTTT	CASSVYLTGELFF
TRBV9	TRBJ2-7	TRBD2	-	TGTGCCAGCAGCATCCATGCGGGGGGCTTATACGAGCAGTACTTC	CASSIHAGGLYEQYF
TRBV27	TRBJ2-7	-	-	TGTGCCAGCAGGCCAGCTTCGGGTGTGCTCTTCTACGAGCAGTACTTC	CASRPASGVLFYEQYF
TRBV10-1	TRBJ1-4	-	-	TGCGCCAGCAGTTGCTCCTCAGGCGAAAAACTGTTTTTT	CASSCSSGEKLFF
TRBV4-1	TRBJ2-7	TRBD2	-	TGCGCCAGCAGCCAAGAGCCGGGACTAGTAAGCTACGAGCAGTACTTC	CASSQEPGLVSYEQYF
TRBV5-6	TRBJ1-4	TRBD1	-	TGTGCCAGCAGCTTGCTTTCGTCCGGGACAGGGCATGAAAAACTGTTTTTT	CASSLLSSGTGHEKLFF
TRBV4-3	TRBJ2-7	-	-	TGCGCCAGCAGCCAAGATATAGGGGCCATGACCTACGAGCAGTACTTC	CASSQDIGAMTYEQYF
TRBV7-6	TRBJ2-3	-	-	TGTGCCAGCAGCTTAGCACAGGCCCGCACAGATACGCAGTATTTT	CASSLAQARTDTQYF
TRBV18	TRBJ1-5	-	-	TGTGCCAGCTCACCTGAACATCGACAGCCCCAGCATTTT	CASSPEHRQPQHF
TRBV20-1	TRBJ2-3	-	-	TGCAGTGCCTTCGGGGATACGCAGTATTTT	CSAFGDTQYF
TRBV7-2	TRBJ1-3	TRBD1	-	TGTGCCAGCAGTCGCCGGGACAGGGAAAGTAACACCATATATTTT	CASSRRDRESNTIYF
TRBV29-1	TRBJ2-2	-	-	TGCAGCGTTGAGAAGGGGACCGGGGAGCTGTTTTTT	CSVEKGTGELFF
TRBV29-1	TRBJ1-2	TRBD1	-	TGCAGCGTTGGGGACAGGAGTAACTATGGCTACACCTTC	CSVGDRSNYGYTF
TRBV12-5	TRBJ2-1	-	-	TGTGCTAGTGGTCAATTCAATGAGCAGTTCTTC	CASGQFNEQFF
TRBV19	TRBJ2-1	-	-	TGTGCCAGTAGTAGGCGGGATGAGCAGTTCTTC	CASSRRDEQFF
TRBV5-6	TRBJ2-5	TRBD1	-	TGTGCCAGCACAAAAGACAGGGGAATTACCCAAGAGACCCAGTACTTC	CASTKDRGITQETQYF
TRBV9	TRBJ1-4	-	-	TGTGCCAGCAGCGTAGGGATCGGGAGTGAAAAACTGTTTTTT	CASSVGIGSEKLFF
TRBV7-6	TRBJ2-3	-	-	TGTGCCAGCAGCCCCCGAACCGCGGCAGATACGCAGTATTTT	CASSPRTAADTQYF
TRBV5-4	TRBJ2-7	TRBD2	-	TGTGCCAGCAGCCTGGCGGGCGGGGGGGACTACGAGCAGTACTTC	CASSLAGGGDYEQYF
TRBV4-2	TRBJ2-1	TRBD2	once	TGTGCCAGCAGCCAAGAGTTTCGGCTAGCGGGAACTGATGAGCAGTTCTTC	CASSQEFRLAGTDEQFF
TRBV7-3	TRBJ1-1	TRBD1	few	TGTGCCAGCAGCTTAACTCCAGGGGGCACAATCATGAACACTGAAGCTTTCTTT	CASSLTPGGTIMNTEAFF
TRBV28	TRBJ1-2	-	-	TGTGCCAGCACTCGACAGGACAATGGCTACACCTTC	CASTRQDNGYTF
TRBV25-1	TRBJ2-7	TRBD2	-	TGTGCCAGCAGTGAACTAGCGGGGGGCTTTGGGTACGAGCAGTACTTC	CASSELAGGFGYEQYF
TRBV28	TRBJ2-3	-	-	TGTGCCAGCAGTCTTGTAGGACAGCCGGTGGATACGCAGTATTTT	CASSLVGQPVDTQYF
TRBV29-1	TRBJ1-2	TRBD1	-	TGCAGCGTTATTGGCCCCCCGGGACAGGGTATGTTGGGCTACACCTTC	CSVIGPPGQGMLGYTF
TRBV25-1	TRBJ2-2	-	-	TGTGCCAGCAGTGAATCGACAGCGAACACCGGGGAGCTGTTTTTT	CASSESTANTGELFF
TRBV27	TRBJ1-5	-	-	TGTGCCAGCAGTCCGTTGAATCAGCCCCAGCATTTT	CASSPLNQPQHF
TRBV19	TRBJ1-3	-	-	TGTGCCAGTAGCCTAGGACAGCCCTTCGTCGGAAACACCATATATTTT	CASSLGQPFVGNTIYF